The T cell receptor (beta chain) described here comes from a study of T cell repertoires in cytomegalovirus infection. Study-wide background: Researchers turned to recently identified HLA-C-restricted CMV epitopes as well as well-studied HLA-B-restricted ones. Public TCR beta signatures indicated both CMV infection and matching HLA type.

This clonotype was recorded at least ten times. The target antigen is unknown. In TCRdb, the reads were re-called with MiXCR into one record per CDR3 protein. The sample has around 78,000 distinct CDR3 sequences; 35% to 45% are singletons. Findings and limits, study-wide: Carriage of CMV together with the relevant HLA was identifiable through cumulative public TCR beta family frequency. The study found HLA-C-restricted CMV-specific TCR beta clonotypes dominating the ex vivo response.

V shed 0 bases and J 8 bases; nucleotides not matched to a gene: 14. The germline CDR1 and CDR2 sequences are MNHEY and SVGAGI. CDR3 length: 19 residues. The V gene is TRBV6-5, the J gene TRBJ2-1; 12 positions agree with TRBD2. The sample consisted of CD8+ T cells from cultured PBMCs, taken from culture after CMV antigen stimulation. The TCR comes from a human donor in good health (CMV status not recorded). Some clones in this sample may be carry-over from other donors' samples. The CDR3 is CASSYSTPSGGEVWDEQFF. CDR3 sequence (DNA): TGTGCCAGCAGTTACTCGACCCCTAGCGGGGGGGAGGTTTGGGATGAGCAGTTCTTC.